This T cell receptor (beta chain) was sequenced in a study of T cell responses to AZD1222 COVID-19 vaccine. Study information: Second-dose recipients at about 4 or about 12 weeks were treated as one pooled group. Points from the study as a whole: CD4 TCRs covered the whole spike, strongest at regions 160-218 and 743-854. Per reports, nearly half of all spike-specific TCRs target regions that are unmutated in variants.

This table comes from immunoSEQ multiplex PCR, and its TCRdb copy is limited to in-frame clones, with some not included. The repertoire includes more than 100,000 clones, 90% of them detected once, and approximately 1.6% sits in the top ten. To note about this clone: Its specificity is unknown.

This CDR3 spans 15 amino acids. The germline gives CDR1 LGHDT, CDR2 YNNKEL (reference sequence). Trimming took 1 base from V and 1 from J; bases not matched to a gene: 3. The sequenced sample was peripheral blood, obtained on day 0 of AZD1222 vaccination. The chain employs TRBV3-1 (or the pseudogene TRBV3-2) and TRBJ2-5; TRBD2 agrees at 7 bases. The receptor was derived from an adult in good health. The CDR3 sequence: CASSQGGGAQETQYF. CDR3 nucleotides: TGTGCCAGCAGCCAAGGCGGGGGAGCCCAAGAGACCCAGTACTTC.